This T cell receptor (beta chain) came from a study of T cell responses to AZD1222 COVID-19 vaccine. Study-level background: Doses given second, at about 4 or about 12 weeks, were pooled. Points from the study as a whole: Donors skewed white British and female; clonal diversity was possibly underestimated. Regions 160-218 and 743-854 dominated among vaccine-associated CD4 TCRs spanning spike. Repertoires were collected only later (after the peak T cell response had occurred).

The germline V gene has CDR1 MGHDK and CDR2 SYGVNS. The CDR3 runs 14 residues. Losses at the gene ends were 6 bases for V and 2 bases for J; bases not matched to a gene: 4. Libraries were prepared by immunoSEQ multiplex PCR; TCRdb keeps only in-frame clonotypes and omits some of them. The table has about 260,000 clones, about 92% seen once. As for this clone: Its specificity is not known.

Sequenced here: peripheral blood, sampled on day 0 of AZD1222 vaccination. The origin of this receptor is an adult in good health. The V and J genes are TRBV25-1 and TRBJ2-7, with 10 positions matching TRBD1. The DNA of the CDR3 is TGTGCCAGCAGCACAGACAGGGGGCCCTACGAGCAGTACTTC. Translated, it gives CASSTDRGPYEQYF.